This T cell receptor (beta chain) was captured by sequencing in a study of blood T cell repertoires in COVID-19. For the study at large: Whether acute or convalescent, the COVID-19 samples came from the United States, Italy and Spain.

The assay was immunoSEQ multiplex PCR, and TCRdb's table has in-frame clones only and misses some. The sample has about 130,000 clones; less than 90% are singletons. The receptor's source is a man of 80 years or more with active or convalescent COVID-19. Sequencing was performed on peripheral blood.

The chain's CDR3 is CASSFQGSEVRNEQFF. The CDR3 bases are TGTGCCAGCAGCTTCCAGGGGTCTGAGGTGCGCAATGAGCAGTTCTTC. The V gene is TRBV7-6, the J gene TRBJ2-1; D is perhaps TRBD1 (6 bases). The CDR3 runs 16 residues. Between the trimmed V and J ends, which lost 3 bases and 6 bases, there was a span of 18 bases. Germline assignment: CDR1 SGHVS and CDR2 FNYEAQ.